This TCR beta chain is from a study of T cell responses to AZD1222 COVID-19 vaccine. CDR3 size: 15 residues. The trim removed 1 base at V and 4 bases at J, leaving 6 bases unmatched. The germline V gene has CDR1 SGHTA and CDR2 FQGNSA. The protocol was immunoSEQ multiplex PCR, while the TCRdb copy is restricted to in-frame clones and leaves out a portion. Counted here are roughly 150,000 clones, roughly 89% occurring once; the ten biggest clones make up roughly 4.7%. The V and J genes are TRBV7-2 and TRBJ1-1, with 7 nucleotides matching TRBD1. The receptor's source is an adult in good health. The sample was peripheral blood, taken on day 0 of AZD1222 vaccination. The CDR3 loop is CASSLVTGQGTEAFF. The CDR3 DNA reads TGTGCCAGCAGCTTAGTGACAGGGCAGGGCACTGAAGCTTTCTTT.